This T cell receptor (beta chain) was retrieved from a study of blood T cell repertoires in COVID-19. Study in general: Some COVID-19 samples were acute and others convalescent; all came from the United States, Italy and Spain. PBMCs, B-cell-depleted T cells, or T cells provided the cDNA or gDNA that made up the material.

The CDR3 consists of 14 residues. Germline V CDR1 and CDR2: WNHNN, SYGVQD (reference sequence). V trimming: 6 bases; J trimming: 8 bases; junction bases outside the gene matches: 7. In the study's own analysis: From reference gene primer amplification, estimates of nucleated cell counts were derived. Sequencing used immunoSEQ multiplex PCR; TCRdb keeps in-frame clones, though not all of them. D and trimming come from the DNA, and the V and J calls and clone size come from that table. This sample has 100,000 to 150,000 clones; about 70% occur once, and the top ten carry around 6%. The sequenced material came from peripheral blood. V and J are TRBV10-1 and TRBJ2-1; TRBD1 matches at 10 bases. The sequence came from a man aged 60 to 75 with acute or convalescent COVID-19. CDR3: CASSRQGAGDEQFF. In DNA, the CDR3 is TGCGCCAGCAGCAGACAGGGGGCTGGTGATGAGCAGTTCTTC.